A selection of T cell receptor beta chains follows, all from one sample in a study of vaccination and CD4 T cells after COVID-19. Their cognate antigens are unknown. TCRdb reprocessed the PCR reads with MiXCR, giving one entry per CDR3 protein. The repertoire holds about 17,000 distinct CDR3 sequences, under 55% seen once, with 13% in the top ten. Source: CD4+ T cells from blood, cultured in vitro, taken about 7 months after SARS-CoV-2 vaccination. The receptor set was obtained from a human donor who had recovered from COVID-19. Each CDR3 is given with its conserved first and last residue. Fields, in order: J gene, clone size, D gene, V gene, CDR3 length, CDR3 DNA, CDR3 protein. The D gene is left open where the match is weak. Size values are once, few and many counts, or a class for expanded clones, and some rows have none.

TRBJ2-7,.,TRBD2,TRBV15,16,TGTGCCACCAGCAGAGGGGGCGGGAGGGCCACCTACGAGCAGTACTTC,CATSRGGGRATYEQYF
TRBJ1-1,few,.,TRBV7-9,14,TGTGCCAGCAGCCACGGACTACCAAACACTGAAGCTTTCTTT,CASSHGLPNTEAFF
TRBJ2-1,.,.,TRBV7-7,13,TGTGCTAGCAGCTTAGGTAGGGGCGGTGAGCAGTTCTTC,CASSLGRGGEQFF
TRBJ2-7,.,.,TRBV5-4,13,TGTGCCAGCAGCTCGCGGGGGCGCAGCGAGCAGTACTTC,CASSSRGRSEQYF
TRBJ2-7,.,.,TRBV25-1,11,TGTGCCGCAAGGACCGGATACGAGCAGTACTTC,CAARTGYEQYF
TRBJ2-7,once,.,TRBV20-1,16,TGCAGTGCTAGAGATCCCCGTTCAGGGACGGTTGGAAAGCAGTACTTC,CSARDPRSGTVGKQYF
TRBJ1-1,.,.,TRBV6-1,11,TGTGCCAGCAGCATGAACACTGAAGCTTTCTTT,CASSMNTEAFF
TRBJ2-1,.,.,TRBV7-2,18,TGTGCCAGCAGCCCTATACTGCTGCTGACCCCCTCCTACAATGAGCAGTTCTTC,CASSPILLLTPSYNEQFF
TRBJ2-7,.,.,TRBV20-1,12,TGCAGTGCTAGGAAGGACAACTACGAGCAGTACTTC,CSARKDNYEQYF
TRBJ1-2,few,.,TRBV10-3,14,TGTGCCATCAGTGAGGTAGCCGCCAGATATGGCTACACCTTC,CAISEVAARYGYTF
TRBJ1-6,few,.,TRBV6-5,16,TGTGCCAGCAGTTACGGGTTCCAACGGGCTGGTTCACCCCTCCACTTT,CASSYGFQRAGSPLHF